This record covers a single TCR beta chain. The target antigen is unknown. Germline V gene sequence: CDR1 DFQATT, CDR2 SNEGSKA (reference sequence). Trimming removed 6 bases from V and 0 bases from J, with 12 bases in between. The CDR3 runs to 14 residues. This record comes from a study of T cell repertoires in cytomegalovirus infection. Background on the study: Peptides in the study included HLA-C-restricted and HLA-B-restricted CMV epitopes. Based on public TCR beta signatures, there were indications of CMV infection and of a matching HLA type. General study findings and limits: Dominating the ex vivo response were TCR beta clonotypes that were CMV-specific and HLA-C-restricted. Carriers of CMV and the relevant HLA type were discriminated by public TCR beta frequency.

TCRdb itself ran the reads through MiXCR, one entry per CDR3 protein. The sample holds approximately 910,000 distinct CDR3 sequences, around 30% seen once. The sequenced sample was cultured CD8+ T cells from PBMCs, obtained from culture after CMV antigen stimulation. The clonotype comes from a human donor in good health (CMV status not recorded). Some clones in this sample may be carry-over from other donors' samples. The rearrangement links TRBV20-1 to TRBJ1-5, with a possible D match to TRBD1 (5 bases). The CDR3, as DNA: TGCAGTGCGAGTATTACAGGTAGCAATCAGCCCCAGCATTTT. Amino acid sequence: CSASITGSNQPQHF.